This T cell receptor beta chain was recovered during a study of human T cells and chemical hapten exposure. The wider study: Each patch test put 0.01% DPC on the upper back, and results were read at 6 days.

Overall study results and limits: Donors in the study had alopecia, meaning their immune response may differ from healthy people's.

Stated time point: patch test 3, about 24 weeks after DPC sensitization. Treatment meaning: therapeutic diphenylcyclopropenone sensitization with weekly scalp DPC. Staff drew blood before applying each patch test. Unfractionated whole blood yielded total RNA. Germline lookup yields CDR1 SQVTM and CDR2 ANQGSEA. V was cut by 1 base and J by 5 bases, with 6 bases left in between. There are 11 residues in the CDR3. This clonotype was seen ten or more times. Its target is not known. Via MiXCR, TCRdb re-called the RACE reads, giving one row per CDR3 protein. The sample consists of 80,000 to 100,000 distinct CDR3 sequences, more than 10% of them appearing once.

This sequence joins TRBV29-1 and TRBJ2-7; D gene ambiguous. Sequencing was performed on whole blood, taken in connection with sensitization to the hapten diphenylcyclopropenone (DPC). This receptor was taken from a woman aged 50 to 60 with alopecia areata. Some clones in this sample may be carry-over from other donors' samples. In nucleotides, the CDR3 is TGCAGCGTTGAAGGTCTGGACGAGCAGTACTTC. Protein product: CSVEGLDEQYF.